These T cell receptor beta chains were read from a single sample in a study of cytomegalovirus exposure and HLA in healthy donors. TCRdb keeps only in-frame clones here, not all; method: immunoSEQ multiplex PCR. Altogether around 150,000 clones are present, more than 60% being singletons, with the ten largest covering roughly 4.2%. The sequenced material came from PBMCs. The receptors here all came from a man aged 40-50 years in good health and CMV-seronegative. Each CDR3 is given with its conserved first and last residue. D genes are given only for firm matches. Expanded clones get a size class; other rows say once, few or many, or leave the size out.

CDR3nt: TGTGCCAGTAGGAATATAGCGGGGGGTTGGAATGAGCAGTTCTTC
CDR3aa: CASRNIAGGWNEQFF
d_gene: TRBD2
len: 15
abundance: -
j_gene: TRBJ2-1
v_gene: TRBV19

CDR3nt: TGTGCCAGTAGGGACAACACAGATACGCAGTATTTT
CDR3aa: CASRDNTDTQYF
d_gene: -
len: 12
abundance: -
j_gene: TRBJ2-3
v_gene: TRBV19

CDR3nt: TGTGCCAGCAGCCAAGGTACCGGACAGGGGGTTAATGAAAAACTGTTTTTT
CDR3aa: CASSQGTGQGVNEKLFF
d_gene: TRBD1
len: 17
abundance: -
j_gene: TRBJ1-4
v_gene: TRBV4-2

CDR3nt: TGTGCCAGCAGGAACAGGGGGATCCACGAGCAGTACTTC
CDR3aa: CASRNRGIHEQYF
d_gene: TRBD1
len: 13
abundance: once
j_gene: TRBJ2-7
v_gene: TRBV6-5

CDR3nt: TGCGCCAGCAGCCCGGGACAGGGATATGGCTACACCTTC
CDR3aa: CASSPGQGYGYTF
d_gene: TRBD1
len: 13
abundance: -
j_gene: TRBJ1-2
v_gene: TRBV5-1

CDR3nt: TGTGCCAGCAGACCGGGACAGCCCTCCTACGAGCAGTACTTC
CDR3aa: CASRPGQPSYEQYF
d_gene: TRBD1
len: 14
abundance: -
j_gene: TRBJ2-7
v_gene: TRBV6-1

CDR3nt: TGCGCCAGGGAACGTTTCTCCCAGATCACGGGGGGCTACACCTTC
CDR3aa: CARERFSQITGGYTF
d_gene: -
len: 15
abundance: -
j_gene: TRBJ1-2
v_gene: TRBV5-1

CDR3nt: TGTGCCAGCAGCTTGGAAGTCGCCAGGGAAGAGACCCAGTACTTC
CDR3aa: CASSLEVAREETQYF
d_gene: -
len: 15
abundance: -
j_gene: TRBJ2-5
v_gene: TRBV5-4

CDR3nt: TGTGCCAGCAGCCGATTTCCCAGGGGGGGCACAGATACGCAGTATTTT
CDR3aa: CASSRFPRGGTDTQYF
d_gene: -
len: 16
abundance: -
j_gene: TRBJ2-3
v_gene: TRBV7-9

CDR3nt: TGTGCCTGTTCCATTTTATCTATGGAGACCCAGTACTTC
CDR3aa: CACSILSMETQYF
d_gene: -
len: 13
abundance: -
j_gene: TRBJ2-5
v_gene: TRBV30

CDR3nt: TGTGCCAGCAGCCAAGATTTGGGGGCTTTGAACACTGAAGCTTTCTTT
CDR3aa: CASSQDLGALNTEAFF
d_gene: -
len: 16
abundance: -
j_gene: TRBJ1-1
v_gene: TRBV14

CDR3nt: TGTGCCAGCAGCTTAGAGGGGCTCACAGATACGCAGTATTTT
CDR3aa: CASSLEGLTDTQYF
d_gene: -
len: 14
abundance: -
j_gene: TRBJ2-3
v_gene: TRBV11-2

CDR3nt: TGCAGCGCCCCTTCTTCGTCGTCTAATGGCTACACCTTC
CDR3aa: CSAPSSSSNGYTF
d_gene: -
len: 13
abundance: -
j_gene: TRBJ1-2
v_gene: TRBV29-1

CDR3nt: TGTGCCAGCAGTCCGCGACTAGCGGGGGGGCCAGGTGAGCAGTTCTTC
CDR3aa: CASSPRLAGGPGEQFF
d_gene: TRBD2
len: 16
abundance: few
j_gene: TRBJ2-1
v_gene: TRBV27

CDR3nt: TGTGCCAGCGGAGCGGGGTGGGGCTACGAGCAGTACTTC
CDR3aa: CASGAGWGYEQYF
d_gene: TRBD2
len: 13
abundance: -
j_gene: TRBJ2-7
v_gene: TRBV27

CDR3nt: TGTGCCAGCAGTGAAAGGACAGGGGGGCAAAACATTCAGTACTTC
CDR3aa: CASSERTGGQNIQYF
d_gene: TRBD1
len: 15
abundance: -
j_gene: TRBJ2-4
v_gene: TRBV6-1

CDR3nt: TGTGCCAGCAGTTTGATGGGCCGGGAACAGCAAGCTTTCTTT
CDR3aa: CASSLMGREQQAFF
d_gene: -
len: 14
abundance: -
j_gene: TRBJ1-1
v_gene: TRBV27

CDR3nt: TGTGCCAGCACCGGGACAGACAATCAGCCCCAGCATTTT
CDR3aa: CASTGTDNQPQHF
d_gene: TRBD1
len: 13
abundance: many
j_gene: TRBJ1-5
v_gene: TRBV2

CDR3nt: TGTGCCAGCAGTGAGAGGCGGGAAGCTTTCTTT
CDR3aa: CASSERREAFF
d_gene: -
len: 11
abundance: -
j_gene: TRBJ1-1
v_gene: TRBV6-5

CDR3nt: TGTGCCAGCAGCCCTGGCGGGACAGGGGACTACGAGCAGTACTTC
CDR3aa: CASSPGGTGDYEQYF
d_gene: TRBD1
len: 15
abundance: -
j_gene: TRBJ2-7
v_gene: TRBV11-3

CDR3nt: TGCGCCAGCAGCCATCTGGGTAGCCGCACAGATACGCAGTATTTT
CDR3aa: CASSHLGSRTDTQYF
d_gene: -
len: 15
abundance: -
j_gene: TRBJ2-3
v_gene: TRBV4-3

CDR3nt: TGTGCCTGGAGTACGGGGTATTTAGCAGATACGCAGTATTTT
CDR3aa: CAWSTGYLADTQYF
d_gene: -
len: 14
abundance: -
j_gene: TRBJ2-3
v_gene: TRBV30

CDR3nt: TGTGCCAGCAGTTACTCGAAGGGGTGGCCCCAGCATTTT
CDR3aa: CASSYSKGWPQHF
d_gene: -
len: 13
abundance: -
j_gene: TRBJ1-5
v_gene: TRBV6-5

CDR3nt: TGTGCCAGCAGCCAAGACTCGTCAGGTAGCTCTGGAAACACCATATATTTT
CDR3aa: CASSQDSSGSSGNTIYF
d_gene: -
len: 17
abundance: once
j_gene: TRBJ1-3
v_gene: TRBV4-2

CDR3nt: TGCGCCAGTTGGGTGGGAGGCCTCGGCACAGATACGCAGTATTTT
CDR3aa: CASWVGGLGTDTQYF
d_gene: -
len: 15
abundance: -
j_gene: TRBJ2-3
v_gene: TRBV5-1

CDR3nt: TGTGCCTGGAGTGGGGGAGCGGGGGGTGGGCCCCAGCATTTT
CDR3aa: CAWSGGAGGGPQHF
d_gene: -
len: 14
abundance: -
j_gene: TRBJ1-5
v_gene: TRBV30

CDR3nt: TGTGCCAGCAGCTTAGTAACAGACAATGAAAAACTGTTTTTT
CDR3aa: CASSLVTDNEKLFF
d_gene: -
len: 14
abundance: -
j_gene: TRBJ1-4
v_gene: TRBV7-9

CDR3nt: TGTGCCAGCAGCTTAGCCCCCCTAGGGGGCGCTTTTCAGTACTTC
CDR3aa: CASSLAPLGGAFQYF
d_gene: TRBD1
len: 15
abundance: few
j_gene: TRBJ2-4
v_gene: TRBV11-2

CDR3nt: TGTGCCAGCAGTGACGACGGGAATTCACCCCTCCACTTT
CDR3aa: CASSDDGNSPLHF
d_gene: -
len: 13
abundance: many
j_gene: TRBJ1-6
v_gene: TRBV6-4

CDR3nt: TGTGCCAGCAGCTCCAGACACTTCGCTACGCAGTATTTT
CDR3aa: CASSSRHFATQYF
d_gene: -
len: 13
abundance: -
j_gene: TRBJ2-3
v_gene: TRBV7-9

CDR3nt: TGTGCCAGCAGGAATTACAGGGGCACTAATGAAAAACTGTTTTTT
CDR3aa: CASRNYRGTNEKLFF
d_gene: TRBD1
len: 15
abundance: -
j_gene: TRBJ1-4
v_gene: TRBV6-6

CDR3nt: TGTGCCAGCAGTTTACGACCGGGGAACACTGAAGCTTTCTTT
CDR3aa: CASSLRPGNTEAFF
d_gene: -
len: 14
abundance: once
j_gene: TRBJ1-1
v_gene: TRBV28

CDR3nt: TGTTCCAGCAGCTACTCGACAGGGGTGGAGACCCAGTACTTC
CDR3aa: CSSSYSTGVETQYF
d_gene: TRBD1
len: 14
abundance: -
j_gene: TRBJ2-5
v_gene: TRBV7-9

CDR3nt: TGTGCCAGCAGGATCGGGACAGGGAGTGGCTACGAGCAGTACTTC
CDR3aa: CASRIGTGSGYEQYF
d_gene: TRBD1
len: 15
abundance: -
j_gene: TRBJ2-7
v_gene: TRBV6-5

CDR3nt: TGTGCCTCGGGAGCGGGGGGCCTGAACACCGGGGAGCTGTTTTTT
CDR3aa: CASGAGGLNTGELFF
d_gene: TRBD2
len: 15
abundance: -
j_gene: TRBJ2-2
v_gene: TRBV28

CDR3nt: TGTGCCAGCAGCCCACAACAGGTCACTAATGAAAAACTGTTTTTT
CDR3aa: CASSPQQVTNEKLFF
d_gene: -
len: 15
abundance: -
j_gene: TRBJ1-4
v_gene: TRBV6-5

CDR3nt: TGTGCCAGCAGCGGACAGGGGCTAAATGAAAAACTGTTTTTT
CDR3aa: CASSGQGLNEKLFF
d_gene: TRBD1
len: 14
abundance: -
j_gene: TRBJ1-4
v_gene: TRBV6-5